This T cell receptor beta chain emerged from a study of cytomegalovirus exposure and HLA in healthy donors. Whole-study findings and limits: V- and J-gene trimming of TCR beta was linked (in a later analysis) to a missense DCLRE1C variant. As was reported, the HLA-A and HLA-B alleles of most subjects were accurately predicted from TCR beta sequences. Investigators reported some 150 TCR beta chains as tied to cytomegalovirus. Excluded were some V segments that proved indistinguishable, including TRBV6-2 and TRBV6-3.

A multiplex PCR was run with 60 Vbeta primers and 13 Jbeta primers. TCRdb's table, derived via immunoSEQ multiplex PCR, lists solely in-frame clones and lacks some. The sample includes about 180,000 clones, roughly 79% of them seen just once. This CDR3 contains 12 residues. Germline assignment: CDR1 SQVTM and CDR2 ANQGSEA. Between the trimmed V and J ends, which lost 6 bases and 5 bases, there was a span of 10 bases. As regards this clone: No antigen is known for it.

The sequenced sample was PBMCs. This TCR was recovered from a man in his forties or fifties in good health and CMV-seropositive. The J gene is TRBJ2-2, the V gene TRBV29-1; unclear D gene. CDR3 nucleotide sequence: TGCAGCGTCCCCTGGGCGACCGGGGAGCTGTTTTTT. It codes for CSVPWATGELFF.